The TCR beta chain under discussion was sequenced for a study of shared clonotypes between healthy human individuals. In this sample, this clone turned up many times. Sequencing was performed with immunoSEQ multiplex PCR; in TCRdb, only in-frame clones are kept and a portion is missing. The data hold about 92,000 clones, with over 60% observed a single time. Donors were healthy HIV-negative adults without recent acute infections or vaccinations. The CDR3 consists of 13 residues. The ends were cut back, 5 bases at V and 3 bases at J, with 9 bases in the middle. Germline V lookup: CDR1 MGHDK, CDR2 SYGVNS.

The V call is TRBV25-1, the J call TRBJ2-3, with unresolved D. The origin of this receptor is a man aged 25 to 45 in good health. The sample taken for sequencing was memory CD8+ T cells sorted from blood. Subset here: CD45RO+ cells pooled with CCR7-negative TemRA cells. The CDR3 nucleotides are TGTGCCAGCAGTCCCGAGGTAACAGATACGCAGTATTTT. Protein: CASSPEVTDTQYF.